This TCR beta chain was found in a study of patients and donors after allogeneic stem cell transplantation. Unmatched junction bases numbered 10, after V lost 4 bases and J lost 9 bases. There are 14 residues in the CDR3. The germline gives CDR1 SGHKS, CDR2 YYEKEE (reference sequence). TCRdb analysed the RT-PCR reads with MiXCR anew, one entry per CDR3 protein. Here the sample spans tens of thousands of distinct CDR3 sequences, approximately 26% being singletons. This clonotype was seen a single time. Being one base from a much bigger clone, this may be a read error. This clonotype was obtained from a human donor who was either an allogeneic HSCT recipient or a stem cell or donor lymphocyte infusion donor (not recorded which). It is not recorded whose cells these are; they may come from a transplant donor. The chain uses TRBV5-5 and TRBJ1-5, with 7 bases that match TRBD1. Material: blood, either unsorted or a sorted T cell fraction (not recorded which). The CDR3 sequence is CASSPRQGDLPQHF. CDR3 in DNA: TGTGCCAGCAGCCCCCGACAGGGTGATCTGCCCCAGCATTTT.